The sequence of this TCR beta chain was determined in a study of cytomegalovirus exposure and HLA in healthy donors. After removal of 3 bases from V and 4 bases from J, the junction contained 11 bases not matched to a gene. The CDR3 has 16 amino acids. CDR1 GTSNPN and CDR2 SVGIG come from the germline V gene (reference sequence). The primer mix had 60 Vbeta and 13 Jbeta primers. The data were produced by immunoSEQ multiplex PCR, yet TCRdb's version contains in-frame clones alone and is incomplete. The table includes roughly 200,000 clones, about 83% detected once. There were likely unrecorded immune exposures, though donors were nominally healthy when sampled. Note on this clone: The antigen is undetermined.

Whole-study findings and limits: In a later analysis, TCR beta V- and J-gene trimming showed a link to a missense DCLRE1C variant. According to a later analysis, most TCR beta chains associated with CMV appeared HLA-restricted. As was reported, the classifier diagnosed cytomegalovirus status with high specificity and sensitivity.

The TCR comes from a female donor in good health and CMV-seronegative. The chain carries TRBV30 and TRBJ1-4; 7 nucleotides match TRBD1. Sequenced: PBMCs. CDR3 sequence: CAWRPGQTTLNEKLFF. The CDR3, as DNA: TGTGCCTGGAGGCCGGGACAGACCACTCTTAATGAAAAACTGTTTTTT.